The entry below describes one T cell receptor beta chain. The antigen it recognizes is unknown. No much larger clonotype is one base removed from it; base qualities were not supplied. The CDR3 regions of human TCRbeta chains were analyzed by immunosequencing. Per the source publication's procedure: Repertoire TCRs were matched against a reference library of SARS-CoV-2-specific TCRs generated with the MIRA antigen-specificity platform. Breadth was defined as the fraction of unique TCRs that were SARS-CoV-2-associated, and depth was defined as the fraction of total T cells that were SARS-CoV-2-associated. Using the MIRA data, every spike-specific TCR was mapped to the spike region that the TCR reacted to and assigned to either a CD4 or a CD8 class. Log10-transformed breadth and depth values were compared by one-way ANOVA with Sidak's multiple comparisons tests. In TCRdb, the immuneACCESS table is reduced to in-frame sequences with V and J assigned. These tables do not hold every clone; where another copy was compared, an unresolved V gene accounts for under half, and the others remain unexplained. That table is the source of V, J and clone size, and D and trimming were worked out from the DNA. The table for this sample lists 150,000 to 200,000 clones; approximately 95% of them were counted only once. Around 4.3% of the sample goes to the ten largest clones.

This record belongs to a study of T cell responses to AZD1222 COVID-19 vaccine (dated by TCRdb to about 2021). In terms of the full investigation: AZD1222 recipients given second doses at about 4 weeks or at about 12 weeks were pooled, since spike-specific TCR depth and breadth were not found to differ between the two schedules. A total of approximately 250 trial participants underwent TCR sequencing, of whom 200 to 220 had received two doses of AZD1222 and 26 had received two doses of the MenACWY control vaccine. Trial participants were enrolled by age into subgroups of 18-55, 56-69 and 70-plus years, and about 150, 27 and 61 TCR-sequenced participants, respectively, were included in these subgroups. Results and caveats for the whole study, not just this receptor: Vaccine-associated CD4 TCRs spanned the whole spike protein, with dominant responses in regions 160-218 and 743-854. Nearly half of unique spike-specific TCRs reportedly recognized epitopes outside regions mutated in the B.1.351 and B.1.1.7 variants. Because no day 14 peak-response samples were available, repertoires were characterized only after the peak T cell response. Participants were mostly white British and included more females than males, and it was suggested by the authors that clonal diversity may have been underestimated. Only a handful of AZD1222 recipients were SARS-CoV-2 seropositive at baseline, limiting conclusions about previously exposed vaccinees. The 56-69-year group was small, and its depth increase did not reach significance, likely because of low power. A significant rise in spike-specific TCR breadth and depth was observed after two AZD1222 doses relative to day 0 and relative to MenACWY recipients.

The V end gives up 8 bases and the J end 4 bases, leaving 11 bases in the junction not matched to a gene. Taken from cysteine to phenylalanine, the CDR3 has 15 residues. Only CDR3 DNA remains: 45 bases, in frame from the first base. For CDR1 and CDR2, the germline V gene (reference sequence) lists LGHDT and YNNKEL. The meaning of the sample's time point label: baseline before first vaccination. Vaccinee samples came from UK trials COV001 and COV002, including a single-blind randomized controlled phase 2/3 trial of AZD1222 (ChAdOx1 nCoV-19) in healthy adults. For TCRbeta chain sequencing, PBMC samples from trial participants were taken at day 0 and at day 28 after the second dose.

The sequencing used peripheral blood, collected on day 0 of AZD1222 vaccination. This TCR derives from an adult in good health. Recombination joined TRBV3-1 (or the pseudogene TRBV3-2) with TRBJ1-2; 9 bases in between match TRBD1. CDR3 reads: CASGTTGGRTYGYTF. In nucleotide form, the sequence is TGTGCCAGCGGGACGACAGGGGGAAGGACCTATGGCTACACCTTC.